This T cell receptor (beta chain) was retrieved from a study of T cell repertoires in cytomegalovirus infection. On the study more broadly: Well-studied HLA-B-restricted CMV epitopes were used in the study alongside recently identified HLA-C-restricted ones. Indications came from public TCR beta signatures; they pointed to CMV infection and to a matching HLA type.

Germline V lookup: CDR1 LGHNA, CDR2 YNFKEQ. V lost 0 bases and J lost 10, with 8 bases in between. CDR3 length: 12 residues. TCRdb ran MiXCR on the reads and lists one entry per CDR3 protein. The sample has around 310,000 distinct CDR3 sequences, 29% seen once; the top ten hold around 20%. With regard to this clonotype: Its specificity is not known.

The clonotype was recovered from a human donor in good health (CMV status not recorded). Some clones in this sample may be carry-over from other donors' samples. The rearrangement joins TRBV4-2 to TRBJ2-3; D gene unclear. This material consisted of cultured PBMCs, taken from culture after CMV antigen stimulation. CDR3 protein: CASSQDKVAQYF. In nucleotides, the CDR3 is TGTGCCAGCAGCCAAGATAAAGTAGCGCAGTATTTT.